The rows below give T cell receptor beta chains drawn from one sample of a study of cytomegalovirus exposure and HLA in healthy donors. Only in-frame clones appear in the TCRdb table, and some are missing; sequencing was by immunoSEQ multiplex PCR. The sample records 100,000 or so clones, around 78% being singletons. The sample taken for sequencing was PBMCs. The receptors stem from a male donor in good health and CMV-seronegative. CDR3s include the opening cysteine and the closing phenylalanine or tryptophan. A D gene is named only where the DNA matches it firmly. Only some rows state a clone size, as once, few, many or a class for expanded clones.

CDR3aa | CDR3nt | j_gene | v_gene | d_gene | abundance
CASSESIARVAGANVLTF | TGCGCCAGCAGTGAGTCGATTGCTCGAGTTGCTGGGGCCAACGTCCTGACTTTC | TRBJ2-6 | TRBV10-2 | NA | NA
CASSRGGRGAGNQPQHF | TGTGCCAGCAGCCGTGGGGGGAGGGGCGCTGGCAATCAGCCCCAGCATTTT | TRBJ1-5 | TRBV7-9 | NA | NA
CASSPRGPYEQYF | TGTGCCAGCAGCCCCCGTGGGCCCTACGAGCAGTACTTC | TRBJ2-7 | TRBV7-9 | NA | NA
CASRPVDSSAEKLFF | TGTGCCAGCAGGCCCGTAGACAGTTCTGCTGAAAAACTGTTTTTT | TRBJ1-4 | TRBV28 | NA | NA
CASSLDGGTEAFF | TGTGCCAGCAGCTTGGACGGGGGCACTGAAGCTTTCTTT | TRBJ1-1 | TRBV7-3 | NA | few
CASSFDRNQETQYF | TGCGCCAGCAGTTTTGACAGAAACCAAGAGACCCAGTACTTC | TRBJ2-5 | TRBV5-1 | NA | NA
CASSFRTSGSSDTQYF | TGTGCCAGCAGTTTTAGGACTAGCGGGAGTTCAGATACGCAGTATTTT | TRBJ2-3 | TRBV27 | TRBD2 | NA
CASSAGRVPNTEAFF | TGTGCCAGCAGCGCGGGAAGGGTTCCTAACACTGAAGCTTTCTTT | TRBJ1-1 | TRBV7-9 | NA | NA
CASSQDVQRQGITGNTIYF | TGTGCCAGCAGCCAAGATGTGCAGAGACAGGGGATTACTGGAAACACCATATATTTT | TRBJ1-3 | TRBV4-2 | TRBD1 | NA
CASGLARTSEQFF | TGTGCCAGCGGACTAGCGCGAACCAGTGAGCAGTTCTTC | TRBJ2-1 | TRBV4-2 | TRBD2 | NA
CASSVEGLAASEQYF | TGTGCCAGCAGCGTAGAAGGACTAGCGGCCTCCGAGCAGTACTTC | TRBJ2-7 | TRBV9 | TRBD2 | NA
CASSAGTGANVLTF | TGTGCCAGCTCCGCGGGGACTGGGGCCAACGTCCTGACTTTC | TRBJ2-6 | TRBV19 | NA | NA
CASSLVGSDTQYF | TGTGCCAGCAGCTTAGTCGGGTCAGATACGCAGTATTTT | TRBJ2-3 | TRBV7-2 | NA | NA
CASSLDLSEAFF | TGTGCCAGCAGCTTAGATCTATCGGAAGCTTTCTTT | TRBJ1-1 | TRBV11-2 | NA | NA
CASSAGQGVRYEQYF | TGTGCCAGCAGTGCAGGGCAGGGGGTCCGGTACGAGCAGTACTTC | TRBJ2-7 | TRBV2 | TRBD1 | few
CALGQGAGTYEQYF | TGTGCCCTCGGACAGGGAGCGGGAACCTACGAGCAGTACTTC | TRBJ2-7 | TRBV30 | NA | NA
CASNNLGTQETQYF | TGTGCCAGCAACAACTTGGGCACCCAAGAGACCCAGTACTTC | TRBJ2-5 | TRBV6-5 | NA | few
CSSSFTPGIAFF | TGTTCCAGCAGCTTCACTCCAGGGATAGCTTTCTTT | TRBJ1-1 | TRBV7-9 | NA | NA
CASAARGAGEQFF | TGTGCTAGTGCCGCCCGTGGAGCCGGTGAGCAGTTCTTC | TRBJ2-1 | TRBV12-5 | NA | NA
CASSPRLAGWETQYF | TGTGCCAGCAGCCCACGACTAGCGGGATGGGAGACCCAGTACTTC | TRBJ2-5 | TRBV11-3 | TRBD2 | NA
CASSAGTSGHGSYNEQFF | TGTGCCAGCAGCGCAGGGACTAGCGGACATGGCTCCTACAATGAGCAGTTCTTC | TRBJ2-1 | TRBV9 | TRBD2 | NA
CASSAGIAGGTGELFF | TGTGCCAGCAGTGCCGGTATAGCGGGAGGAACCGGGGAGCTGTTTTTT | TRBJ2-2 | TRBV6-1 | TRBD2 | NA
CASGRDIQAGYTF | TGTGCTAGTGGTCGGGACATCCAAGCTGGCTACACCTTC | TRBJ1-2 | TRBV12-5 | NA | NA
CAISGQGNTEAFF | TGTGCCATCAGCGGACAGGGGAACACTGAAGCTTTCTTT | TRBJ1-1 | TRBV10-3 | TRBD1 | NA
CASSLKLAGENEQYF | TGTGCCAGCAGCTTAAAACTAGCGGGAGAGAACGAGCAGTACTTC | TRBJ2-7 | TRBV7-3 | TRBD2 | few
CASSRSGTGWRTEAFF | TGTGCCAGCTCAAGATCCGGGACAGGGTGGAGAACTGAAGCTTTCTTT | TRBJ1-1 | TRBV27 | TRBD1 | NA
CASSPKTPGQGITNTGELFF | TGCGCCAGCAGCCCCAAAACCCCAGGACAGGGGATAACGAACACCGGGGAGCTGTTTTTT | TRBJ2-2 | TRBV4-3 | TRBD1 | NA
CASSLGRWGDRGHYEQYF | TGTGCCAGCAGTTTAGGGCGGTGGGGTGACAGGGGGCACTACGAGCAGTACTTC | TRBJ2-7 | TRBV28 | TRBD1 | few
CAISPVGGSSYNEQFF | TGTGCCATCAGCCCAGTCGGAGGTAGCTCCTACAATGAGCAGTTCTTC | TRBJ2-1 | TRBV10-3 | NA | NA
CASSLRRTWAEAFF | TGTGCCAGCAGCTTGCGGAGGACGTGGGCTGAAGCTTTCTTT | TRBJ1-1 | TRBV5-6 | NA | NA
CASSSGDRERELFF | TGTGCCAGCAGCTCCGGGGACAGGGAGAGGGAGCTGTTTTTT | TRBJ2-2 | TRBV7-2 | TRBD1 | NA
CASSTRQGGTDTQYF | TGTGCCAGCAGCACCCGACAGGGGGGCACAGATACGCAGTATTTT | TRBJ2-3 | TRBV7-3 | TRBD1 | NA
CASSQGIPREQYF | TGCGCCAGCAGCCAAGGCATCCCGCGGGAGCAGTACTTC | TRBJ2-7 | TRBV4-3 | NA | NA
CASSQASAGAVSEAFF | TGCGCCAGCAGCCAGGCTTCGGCAGGGGCAGTATCTGAAGCTTTCTTT | TRBJ1-1 | TRBV5-1 | NA | NA
CASSEASGGSPLHF | TGTGCCAGCAGTGAAGCGTCGGGGGGATCACCCCTCCACTTT | TRBJ1-6 | TRBV6-1 | NA | few
CASRQDSVSYEQYF | TGCGCCAGCAGGCAAGACAGTGTCTCCTACGAGCAGTACTTC | TRBJ2-7 | TRBV5-1 | NA | many
CASSLVGRETQYF | TGTGCCAGCAGTTTGGTGGGGAGGGAGACCCAGTACTTC | TRBJ2-5 | TRBV28 | NA | NA
CASSGQADYNEQFF | TGTGCCAGCAGTGGACAGGCTGACTACAATGAGCAGTTCTTC | TRBJ2-1 | TRBV6-1 | NA | NA
CASSTHSNTEAFF | TGTGCCAGCAGCACTCACTCGAACACTGAAGCTTTCTTT | TRBJ1-1 | TRBV11-2 | NA | NA
CATGPAAQAGGRGTEAFF | TGTGCCACGGGGCCAGCAGCCCAAGCGGGGGGCCGGGGCACTGAAGCTTTCTTT | TRBJ1-1 | TRBV7-2 | NA | NA
CASGLGRGTSTDTQYF | TGTGCTAGTGGGTTGGGGCGCGGAACTAGCACAGATACGCAGTATTTT | TRBJ2-3 | TRBV12-5 | NA | NA
CATSRGDIGLYEQYF | TGTGCCACCAGCAGAGGGGACATTGGTCTCTACGAGCAGTACTTC | TRBJ2-7 | TRBV15 | NA | NA
CASSLSTGGLKTQYF | TGTGCCAGCAGTTTAAGTACAGGGGGCCTAAAGACCCAGTACTTC | TRBJ2-5 | TRBV28 | TRBD1 | NA
CASSLRQGAIDTQYF | TGTGCCAGCAGCCTTAGACAGGGGGCAATAGATACGCAGTATTTT | TRBJ2-3 | TRBV5-6 | TRBD1 | once
CASSLVTGGTEAFF | TGCGCCAGCAGCTTGGTGACAGGTGGGACTGAAGCTTTCTTT | TRBJ1-1 | TRBV5-1 | NA | NA
CASSLAGAWANEKLFF | TGTGCCAGCAGCTTAGCGGGGGCGTGGGCTAATGAAAAACTGTTTTTT | TRBJ1-4 | TRBV7-8 | NA | NA
CASLDTENTGELFF | TGTGCCAGCCTTGACACCGAGAACACCGGGGAGCTGTTTTTT | TRBJ2-2 | TRBV6-6 | NA | once
CASSPRAGMYNEQFF | TGTGCCAGCTCACCACGGGCAGGGATGTACAATGAGCAGTTCTTC | TRBJ2-1 | TRBV18 | NA | NA
CASSPSGGTDTQYF | TGTGCCAGCTCCCCATCAGGGGGAACAGATACGCAGTATTTT | TRBJ2-3 | TRBV18 | TRBD1 | NA
CASSDLVRGDLSYNEQFF | TGTGCCAGCAGTGATTTGGTGCGGGGGGACCTATCCTACAATGAGCAGTTCTTC | TRBJ2-1 | TRBV9 | TRBD2 | NA
CASSPRDRRNTIYF | TGTGCCAGCAGTCCCCGGGACAGGAGAAACACCATATATTTT | TRBJ1-3 | TRBV27 | TRBD1 | NA
CASSLERGGQATSYEQYF | TGTGCCAGCAGCTTAGAAAGGGGCGGACAGGCCACCTCCTACGAGCAGTACTTC | TRBJ2-7 | TRBV11-2 | TRBD1 | NA